This T cell receptor beta chain derives from a study of cytomegalovirus exposure and HLA in healthy donors. Primers included in the PCR were 60 Vbeta and 13 Jbeta primers. Here immunoSEQ multiplex PCR was the method, and the copy in TCRdb shows in-frame clones only, minus some. Of over 150,000 clones listed, around 84% are singletons. The CDR3 is 15 residues long. Unmatched junction bases numbered 1, after V lost 1 base and J lost 0 bases. CDR1 LGHNA and CDR2 YSLEER come from the germline V gene. This receptor was taken from a male donor in good health and CMV-seropositive. The J gene is TRBJ1-1, the V gene TRBV4-3, with 8 bases that match TRBD1. The sample taken for sequencing was PBMCs. The CDR3 DNA sequence: TGCGCCAGCAGCCAAGGGGACAGGTTGAACACTGAAGCTTTCTTT. It is translated as CASSQGDRLNTEAFF.